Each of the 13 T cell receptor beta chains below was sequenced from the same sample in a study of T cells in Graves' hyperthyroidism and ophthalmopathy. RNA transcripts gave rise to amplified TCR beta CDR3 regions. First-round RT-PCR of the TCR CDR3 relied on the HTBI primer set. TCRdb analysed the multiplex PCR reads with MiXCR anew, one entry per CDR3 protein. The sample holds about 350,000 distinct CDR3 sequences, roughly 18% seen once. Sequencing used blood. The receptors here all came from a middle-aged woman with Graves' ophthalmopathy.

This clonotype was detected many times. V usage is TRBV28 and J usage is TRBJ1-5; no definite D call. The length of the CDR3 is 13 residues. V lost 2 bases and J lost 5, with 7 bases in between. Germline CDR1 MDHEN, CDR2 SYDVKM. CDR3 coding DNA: TGTGCCAGCAGTTTACTAGGGTATCAGCCCCAGCATTTT. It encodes CASSLLGYQPQHF.

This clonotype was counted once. The CDR3 is CASSPLHSTGQTGAARETQYF. For the CDR3, the DNA is TGTGCCAGCAGTCCGCTACATAGCACCGGGCAAACGGGTGCGGCGAGGGAGACCCAGTACTTC. The genes are TRBV6-2 or TRBV6-3 and TRBJ2-5; the D is unclear. This CDR3 is built from 21 residues. Germline lookup yields CDR1 MNHEY and CDR2 SVGEGT. Trimming stripped 5 bases from V and 5 bases from J, with 36 bases between.

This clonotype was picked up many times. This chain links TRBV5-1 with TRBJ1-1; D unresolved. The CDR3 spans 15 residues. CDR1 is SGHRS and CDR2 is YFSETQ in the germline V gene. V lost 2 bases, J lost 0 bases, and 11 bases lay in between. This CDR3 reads CASSLPKEMNTEAFF. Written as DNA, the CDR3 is TGCGCCAGCAGCTTACCGAAAGAGATGAACACTGAAGCTTTCTTT. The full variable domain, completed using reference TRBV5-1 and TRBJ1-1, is KAGVTQTPRYLIKTRGQQVTLSCSPISGHRSVSWYQQTPGQGLQFLFEYFSETQRNKGNFPGRFSGRQFSNSRSEMNVSTLELGDSALYLCASSLPKEMNTEAFFGQGTRLTVV.

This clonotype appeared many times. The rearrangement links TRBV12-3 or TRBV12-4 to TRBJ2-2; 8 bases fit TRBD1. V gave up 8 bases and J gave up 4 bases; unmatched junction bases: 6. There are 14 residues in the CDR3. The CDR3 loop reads CASGPTGATGELFF. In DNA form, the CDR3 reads TGTGCCAGCGGCCCGACAGGGGCCACCGGGGAGCTGTTTTTT.

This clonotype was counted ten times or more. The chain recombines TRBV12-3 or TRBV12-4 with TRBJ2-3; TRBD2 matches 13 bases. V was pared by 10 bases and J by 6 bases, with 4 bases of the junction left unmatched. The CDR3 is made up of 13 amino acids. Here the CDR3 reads CATRLAGGDTQYF. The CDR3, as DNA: TGTGCCACCAGACTAGCGGGAGGCGATACGCAGTATTTT.

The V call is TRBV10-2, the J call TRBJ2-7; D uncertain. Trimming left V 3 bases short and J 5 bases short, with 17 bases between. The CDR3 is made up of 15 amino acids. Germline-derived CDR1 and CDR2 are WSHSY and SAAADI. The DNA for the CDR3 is TGCGCCAGCAGTGAAATGTTCGTAGAGTGGGACGAGCAGTACTTC. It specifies CASSEMFVEWDEQYF.

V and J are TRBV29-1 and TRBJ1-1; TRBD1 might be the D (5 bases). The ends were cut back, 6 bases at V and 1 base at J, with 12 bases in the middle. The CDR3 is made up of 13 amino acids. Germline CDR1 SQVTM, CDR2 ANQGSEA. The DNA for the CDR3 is TGCAGCGTGGGCCCCAGGGAGAACACTGAAGCTTTCTTT. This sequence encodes CSVGPRENTEAFF. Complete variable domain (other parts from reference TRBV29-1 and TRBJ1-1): SAVISQKPSRDICQRGTSLTIQCQVDSQVTMMFWYRQQPGQSLTLIATANQGSEATYESGFVIDKFPISRPNLTFSTLTVSNMSPEDSSIYLCSVGPRENTEAFFGQGTRLTVV.

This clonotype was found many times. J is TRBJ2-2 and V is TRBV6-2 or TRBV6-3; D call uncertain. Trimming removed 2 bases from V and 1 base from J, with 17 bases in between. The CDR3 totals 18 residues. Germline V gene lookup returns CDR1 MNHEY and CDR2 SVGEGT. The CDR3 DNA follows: TGTGCCAGCAGTTACAACTTACTTACAAGGAAGAACACCGGGGAGCTGTTTTTT. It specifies CASSYNLLTRKNTGELFF.

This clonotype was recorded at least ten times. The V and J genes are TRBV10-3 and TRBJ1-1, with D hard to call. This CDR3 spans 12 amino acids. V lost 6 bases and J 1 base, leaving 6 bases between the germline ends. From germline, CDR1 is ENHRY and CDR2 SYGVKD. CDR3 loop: CAIRKENTEAFF. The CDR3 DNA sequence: TGTGCCATCAGAAAGGAGAACACTGAAGCTTTCTTT.

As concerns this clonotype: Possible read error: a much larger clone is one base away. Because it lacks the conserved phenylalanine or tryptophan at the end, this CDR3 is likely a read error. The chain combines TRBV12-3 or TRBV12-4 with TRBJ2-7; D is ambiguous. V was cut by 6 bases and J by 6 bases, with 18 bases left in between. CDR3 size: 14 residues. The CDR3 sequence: CASSLSAPSGEQYS. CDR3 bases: TGTGCCAGCAGCTTGAGTGCCCCCTCAGGCGAGCAGTACTCC.

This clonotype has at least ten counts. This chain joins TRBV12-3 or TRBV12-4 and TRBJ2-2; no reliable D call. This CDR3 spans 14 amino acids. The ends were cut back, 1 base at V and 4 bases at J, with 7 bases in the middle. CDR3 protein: CASSLGLGTGELFF. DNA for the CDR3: TGTGCCAGCAGTTTAGGGTTAGGCACCGGGGAGCTGTTTTTT.

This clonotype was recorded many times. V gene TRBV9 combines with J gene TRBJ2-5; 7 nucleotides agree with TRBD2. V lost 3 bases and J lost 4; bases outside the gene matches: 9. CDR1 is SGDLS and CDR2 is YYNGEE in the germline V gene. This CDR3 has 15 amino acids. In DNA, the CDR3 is TGTGCCAGCAGCGGAGGGTCCGGGAGGACAGAGACCCAGTACTTC. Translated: CASSGGSGRTETQYF.

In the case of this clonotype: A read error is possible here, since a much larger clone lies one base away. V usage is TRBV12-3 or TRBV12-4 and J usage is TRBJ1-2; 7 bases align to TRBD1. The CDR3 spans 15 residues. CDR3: CANSPEDRVFYGYTF. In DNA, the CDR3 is TGTGCCAACAGTCCAGAAGACAGGGTTTTCTATGGCTACACCTTC.